The 29 T cell receptor beta chains below all came from one sample that was sequenced in a study of cytomegalovirus exposure and HLA in healthy donors. Repertoires were generated with immunoSEQ multiplex PCR, while TCRdb's copy carries only in-frame clones and drops some. The table lists 150,000 or so clones, 65% to 90% of them singletons. Material for sequencing was PBMCs. The receptors were gathered from a man aged 18 to 30 in good health and CMV-seropositive.

This clone occurred a few times. The CDR3 region is CATVGNTIYF. The DNA of the CDR3 is TGTGCCACAGTAGGAAACACCATATATTTT. The J gene is TRBJ1-3, the V gene TRBV2; unclear D gene. V shed 10 bases and J shed 4 bases, with 5 bases lying between them. The CDR3 runs to 10 residues. CDR1 and CDR2 (germline): SNHLY, FYNNEI.

V gene TRBV7-8 combines with J gene TRBJ1-3; D unclear. Per germline, CDR1 SGHVS and CDR2 FQNEAQ. The V and J ends lost 2 bases and 3 bases respectively, with 8 bases between them. This CDR3 spans 14 amino acids. CDR3 nucleotide sequence: TGTGCCAGCAGCTTAATGCGGTTTGGAAACACCATATATTTT. It specifies CASSLMRFGNTIYF.

The chain couples TRBV6-5 to TRBJ1-1; D uncertain. This CDR3 is built from 14 residues. V lost 4 bases to trimming and J lost 4 bases, with 13 bases between them. Germline-derived CDR1 and CDR2 are MNHEY and SVGAGI. In DNA, the CDR3 is TGTGCCAGCAGTTCCACACCGGGTGGCACTGAAGCTTTCTTT. Its translation is CASSSTPGGTEAFF.

V usage is TRBV29-1 and J usage is TRBJ2-7; 8 bases fit TRBD2. The germline V gene has CDR1 SQVTM and CDR2 ANQGSEA. Trimming removed 3 bases from V and 6 bases from J; junction bases left unmatched: 10. The CDR3 runs to 14 residues. For the CDR3, the DNA is TGCAGCGTTGATCGGCGGGGGGCGACGGGCGAGCAGTACTTC. Encoded protein: CSVDRRGATGEQYF.

The genes are TRBV2 and TRBJ2-2; 12 nucleotides match TRBD2. CDR1 SNHLY and CDR2 FYNNEI come from the germline V gene. The length of the CDR3 is 15 residues. V shed 6 bases and J 7 bases; nucleotides not matched to a gene: 6. DNA for the CDR3: TGTGCCAGCAGAAGACTAGCGGGAGTACTCGGGGAGCTGTTTTTT. Translated, it gives CASRRLAGVLGELFF.

The J gene is TRBJ1-1, the V gene TRBV2; 7 nucleotides align to TRBD1. Trimming at V came to 4 bases and at J to 4 bases, leaving 9 bases not matched to a gene. Looked up from germline, CDR1 is SNHLY and CDR2 is FYNNEI. This CDR3 comprises 15 residues. In nucleotides, the CDR3 is TGTGCCAGCAGTGCCCGACAGGGACGGGGCACTGAAGCTTTCTTT. Translation: CASSARQGRGTEAFF.

The CDR3 DNA follows: TGTGCCAGTAGTATAAAAGGAAAGGAGGGGAATCAGCCCCAGCATTTT. Its protein product is CASSIKGKEGNQPQHF. The chain uses TRBV19 and TRBJ1-5, with D tentatively TRBD1 (5 bases). Trimming stripped 2 bases from V and 4 bases from J, with 15 bases between. Germline-derived CDR1 and CDR2 are LNHDA and SQIVND (reference sequence). The CDR3 runs 16 residues.

The rearrangement links TRBV25-1 to TRBJ2-5, with 11 bases lining up with TRBD1. Germline-derived CDR1 and CDR2 are MGHDK and SYGVNS. This CDR3 is built from 15 residues. Germline trimming cut 3 bases from V and 4 bases from J; bases unmatched to any gene: 4. The CDR3 reads CASSEGGTGGETQYF. For the CDR3, the DNA is TGTGCCAGCAGTGAGGGAGGGACAGGGGGAGAGACCCAGTACTTC.

The V call is TRBV7-9, the J call TRBJ2-6, with 8 bases aligning to TRBD1. The germline CDR1 and CDR2 sequences are SEHNR and FQNEAQ (reference sequence). Losses at the gene ends were 5 bases for V and 0 bases for J; bases not matched to a gene: 6. The CDR3 runs 17 residues. The CDR3 region has the DNA TGTGCCAGCAGCCGAGGGACAGGACTCTCTGGGGCCAACGTCCTGACTTTC. This codes for CASSRGTGLSGANVLTF.

This rearrangement joins TRBV5-1 to TRBJ1-1; D gene unclear. The CDR3 loop spans 15 amino acids. The germline V gene encodes CDR1 SGHRS and CDR2 YFSETQ. Trimming removed 0 bases from V and 4 bases from J, with 13 bases in between. CDR3 protein: CASSLVWRNTTEAFF. CDR3 DNA: TGCGCCAGCAGCTTGGTTTGGAGAAACACCACTGAAGCTTTCTTT.

This clone has a single count. The chain is built from TRBV4-2 and TRBJ1-2, with D hard to call. Germline V gene sequence: CDR1 LGHNA, CDR2 YNFKEQ. Trimming took 4 bases from V and 8 from J, leaving 17 bases between them. This CDR3 region has 14 residues. Here the CDR3 DNA reads TGTGCCAGCAGCCCCTTGGGCGATTCTCGAGGCTACACCTTC. It encodes CASSPLGDSRGYTF.

The chain couples TRBV18 to TRBJ2-1, with 9 bases fitting TRBD1. In germline, CDR1 is KGHSH, CDR2 LQKENI. This CDR3 has 15 residues. V trimming: 2 bases; J trimming: 2 bases; junction bases outside the gene matches: 1. This CDR3 reads CASSPRTGAYNEQFF. In DNA form, the CDR3 reads TGTGCCAGCTCACCAAGGACAGGGGCCTACAATGAGCAGTTCTTC. Complete variable domain (other parts from reference TRBV18 and TRBJ2-1): NAGVMQNPRHLVRRRGQEARLRCSPMKGHSHVYWYRQLPEEGLKFMVYLQKENIIDESGMPKERFSAEFPKEGPSILRIQQVVRGDSAAYFCASSPRTGAYNEQFFGPGTRLTVL.

The rearrangement uses TRBV5-5 and TRBJ2-7, with TRBD1 matching 8 bases. Germline lookup yields CDR1 SGHKS and CDR2 YYEKEE (reference sequence). Trimming cost V 4 bases and J 6 bases; bases outside gene matches: 3. CDR3 length: 12 amino acids. The CDR3 sequence is CASSRTGSEQYF. The CDR3 DNA reads TGTGCCAGCAGCAGGACAGGGTCCGAGCAGTACTTC.

This clone has a single count. The chain couples TRBV7-6 to TRBJ2-1; tentatively, D is TRBD2 (5 bases). V was shortened by 0 bases and J by 0 bases, with 6 bases between the two germline ends. CDR1 is SGHVS and CDR2 is FNYEAQ in the germline V gene. The CDR3 length is 15 residues. CDR3 loop: CASSLAGSSYNEQFF. For the CDR3, the DNA is TGTGCCAGCAGCTTAGCGGGGAGCTCCTACAATGAGCAGTTCTTC.

This clone was seen ten or more times. This sample includes further DNA sequences coding for the same CDR3. This chain connects TRBV19 to TRBJ1-2, with a possible D match to TRBD1 (5 bases). Germline loops: CDR1 LNHDA, CDR2 SQIVND (reference sequence). This CDR3 has 12 residues. The V and J ends lost 5 bases and 6 bases respectively, with 10 bases between them. CDR3: CASSPREDGYTF. The CDR3 region has the DNA TGTGCCAGTAGTCCCAGGGAGGATGGCTACACCTTC. Complete variable domain (other parts from reference TRBV19 and TRBJ1-2): DGGITQSPKYLFRKEGQNVTLSCEQNLNHDAMYWYRQDPGQGLRLIYYSQIVNDFQKGDIAEGYSVSREKKESFPLTVTSAQKNPTAFYLCASSPREDGYTFGSGTRLTVV.

The V call is TRBV18, the J call TRBJ1-2, with TRBD1 as a possible D gene (6 bases). V gave up 3 bases and J gave up 4 bases, with 9 bases separating them. This CDR3 is 13 amino acids long. In germline, CDR1 is KGHSH, CDR2 LQKENI. DNA of the CDR3: TGTGCCAGCTCACCCAGGGGCGTCTATGGCTACACCTTC. The encoded protein is CASSPRGVYGYTF.

This rearrangement joins TRBV4-3 to TRBJ2-1; the match to TRBD1 covers 9 bases. V was pared by 4 bases and J by 8 bases, with 12 bases of the junction left unmatched. Germline assignment: CDR1 LGHNA and CDR2 YSLEER. The CDR3 consists of 16 residues. CDR3 bases: TGCGCCAGCAGCCGCGACCGGGACAGGGTGGTCGATGAGCAGTTCTTC. The encoded protein is CASSRDRDRVVDEQFF.

This sequence joins TRBV5-1 and TRBJ1-6, with D tentatively TRBD1 (5 bases). This CDR3 is built from 16 residues. Germline V gene data show CDR1 as SGHRS and CDR2 as YFSETQ. Between the trimmed V and J ends, which lost 4 bases and 5 bases, there was a span of 16 bases. CDR3 protein: CASSQGLQMNNSPLHF. CDR3 sequence (DNA): TGCGCCAGCAGCCAGGGACTCCAGATGAATAATTCACCCCTCCACTTT.

The V and J genes are TRBV14 and TRBJ2-3, with D perhaps TRBD1 (5 bases). Trimming shortened V by 0 bases and J by 3 bases, and 13 bases separated the two germline ends. Germline CDR1 and CDR2: SGHDN and FVKESK. The CDR3 totals 16 residues. The CDR3 sequence is CASSQDLGRVTDTQYF. The DNA of the CDR3 is TGTGCCAGCAGCCAAGATCTGGGCAGGGTGACAGATACGCAGTATTTT.

The chain joins TRBV4-3 to TRBJ2-7; 8 positions match TRBD2. CDR3 size: 19 residues. Germline V gene sequence: CDR1 LGHNA, CDR2 YSLEER. V lost 0 bases to trimming and J lost 3 bases; unmatched junction nucleotides: 16. The DNA for the CDR3 is TGCGCCAGCAGCCAAGAGGTGGGTAGTAGCGGGGTTACTTACTACGAGCAGTACTTC. It specifies CASSQEVGSSGVTYYEQYF.

The rearrangement joins TRBV7-8 to TRBJ2-7; tentatively, D is TRBD1 (6 bases). Germline-derived CDR1 and CDR2 are SGHVS and FQNEAQ. Trimming took off 5 bases at V and 1 base at J, with 18 bases between the two ends. The CDR3 covers 16 residues. DNA of the CDR3: TGTGCCAGCAGCACCAACACAGGGCCTATTTCCTACGAGCAGTACTTC. Its protein product is CASSTNTGPISYEQYF.

The count of this clone is one. V usage is TRBV19 and J usage is TRBJ2-7, with 13 positions matching TRBD2. V was clipped by 8 bases and J by 4 bases; unmatched bases: 8. Germline V gene sequence: CDR1 LNHDA, CDR2 SQIVND (reference sequence). The CDR3 extends over 15 amino acids. The DNA for the CDR3 is TGTGCCAGTTCACCGGGACTAGCGGGAACGTACGAGCAGTACTTC. This gives the protein CASSPGLAGTYEQYF.

The chain is built from TRBV7-2 and TRBJ2-2; TRBD1 is a possible D gene (6 bases). The CDR3 sequence is 16 residues long. Looked up from germline, CDR1 is SGHTA and CDR2 is FQGNSA. V lost 4 bases, J lost 4 bases, and 16 bases lay in between. Here the CDR3 DNA reads TGTGCCAGCAGCTCCAGGCAGGGGAAAGGCACCGGGGAGCTGTTTTTT. It codes for CASSSRQGKGTGELFF.

The rearrangement links TRBV18 to TRBJ1-1; D gene ambiguous. Germline CDR1 is KGHSH and CDR2 is LQKENI. V dropped 2 bases and J dropped 0 bases, with 10 bases sitting between them. The CDR3 has 15 amino acids. As DNA, the CDR3 is TGTGCCAGCTCACCAGACACAGCCATGAACACTGAAGCTTTCTTT. Its translation: CASSPDTAMNTEAFF.

The V gene is TRBV7-3, the J gene TRBJ2-3; D perhaps matches TRBD1 (6 bases). The germline V gene encodes CDR1 SGHTA and CDR2 FQGTGA. V gave up 3 bases and J gave up 2 bases, with 9 bases separating them. This CDR3 comprises 14 residues. CDR3 sequence reads: CASSFGGPTDTQYF. In DNA form, the CDR3 reads TGTGCCAGCAGCTTTGGGGGCCCCACAGATACGCAGTATTTT.

V and J are TRBV9 and TRBJ2-5; no reliable D call. Trimming pared 0 bases from V and 7 bases from J, leaving 13 bases between. Germline V CDR1 and CDR2: SGDLS, YYNGEE. CDR3 length: 14 amino acids. CDR3 sequence: CASSVESGGRTQYF. DNA for the CDR3: TGTGCCAGCAGCGTAGAGTCAGGTGGCCGGACCCAGTACTTC.

The V call is TRBV30, the J call TRBJ2-5; tentatively, D is TRBD2 (6 bases). The germline CDR1 and CDR2 sequences are GTSNPN and SVGIG (reference sequence). Trimming removed 7 bases from V and 5 bases from J, with 14 bases in between. The CDR3 covers 12 residues. The CDR3 bases are TGTGCCTCCTTGGGAGGCCGGGAGACCCAGTACTTC. It translates to CASLGGRETQYF.

V gene TRBV15 combines with J gene TRBJ2-7; 8 bases line up with TRBD1. CDR1 is LNHNV, CDR2 YYDKDF, per germline (reference sequence). Trimming removed 2 bases from V and 2 bases from J; junction bases left unmatched: 5. This CDR3 has 15 amino acids. CDR3 in amino acids: CATSRRQGSPYEQYF. The CDR3 region has the DNA TGTGCCACCAGCAGAAGACAGGGGAGCCCCTACGAGCAGTACTTC.

The chain employs TRBV29-1 and TRBJ2-1; 11 bases are shared with TRBD2. This CDR3 contains 14 residues. Germline trimming cut 4 bases from V and 8 bases from J; bases unmatched to any gene: 7. Germline lookup yields CDR1 SQVTM and CDR2 ANQGSEA. The CDR3 protein is CSVVVSGRGDEQFF. In DNA form, the CDR3 reads TGCAGCGTTGTGGTTAGCGGGAGGGGGGATGAGCAGTTCTTC.